Below are 9 T cell receptor beta chains sequenced from a single sample in a study of CD4 and CD8 cells across lung adenocarcinoma regions. TCRdb redid the calling of the PCR reads with MiXCR, one entry per CDR3 protein. Of about 5,500 distinct CDR3 sequences detected, over 40% appear once; the ten largest clones hold roughly 84%. The sequenced material came from CD8+ T cells from the margin of a lung tumor. Receptors originate from a male donor with lung adenocarcinoma. The CD4 and CD8 labels of this study may be unreliable.

This clonotype has a count of ten or more. The chain is built from TRBV6-5 and TRBJ2-4; 7 bases match TRBD2. Germline V gene sequence: CDR1 MNHEY, CDR2 SVGAGI. The CDR3 contains 13 residues. The V segment lost 2 bases and the J segment 6 bases; nucleotides outside the gene matches: 1. In DNA form, the CDR3 reads TGTGCCAGCAGTTACAGGGAGGGAAACATTCAGTACTTC. This codes for CASSYREGNIQYF.

The V call is TRBV11-2, the J call TRBJ2-5; D is unresolved. The germline CDR1 and CDR2 sequences are SGHAT and FQNNGV. The V end was cut by 5 bases, the J end by 9 bases, with 13 bases between. The length of the CDR3 is 12 residues. As DNA, the CDR3 is TGTGCCAGCAGCCCAGATAGTGCGGCCCAGTACTTC. As protein: CASSPDSAAQYF.

This chain joins TRBV6-1 and TRBJ2-5, with D hard to call. The J call may not be correct, given that the DNA end is closer to TRBJ2-1. The germline gives CDR1 MNHNS, CDR2 SASEGT. The CDR3 covers 11 residues. This chain's CDR3 is CASSVYETQFF. CDR3 nucleotides: TGTGCCAGCAGTGTCTACGAGACCCAGTTCTTC.

This clonotype was counted between two and nine times. The CDR3 ends on some other residue instead of the conserved phenylalanine or tryptophan, so this is likely a read error. The limits of the CDR3 on the DNA are not certain, so only TCRdb's listed CDR3 is given. This CDR3 reads CASWGPSPA. V and J are TRBV6-1 and TRBJ2-6; the table's D gene call, TRBD2, was not cross checked with the DNA. The germline gives CDR1 MNHNS, CDR2 SASEGT. Counting both end residues, the CDR3 totals 9 amino acids.

This clonotype counts as medium-sized (0.01 to 0.1%). The CDR3 coding sequence is TGTGCCAGCAGTTTCACACTAGGCTACGAGCAGTACTTC. Amino acids: CASSFTLGYEQYF. The V and J genes are TRBV6-5 and TRBJ2-5; D may be TRBD2 (5 bases). The end of the DNA aligns better with TRBJ2-7, so the J call may be wrong. Germline lookup yields CDR1 MNHEY and CDR2 SVGAGI. The CDR3 contains 13 residues.

On this clonotype itself: An end of the junction does not agree with germline; a read error may underlie this. This sequence joins TRBV10-3 and TRBJ2-4; D may be TRBD1 or TRBD2 (7 bases each). The CDR3 has 14 amino acids. Germline assignment: CDR1 ENHRY and CDR2 SYGVKD. The CDR3 is CGIRGGRAKDIQYF. CDR3 nucleotide sequence: TGTGGCATCAGGGGGGGGCGAGCCAAAGACATTCAGTATTTC.

Sample share makes this clonotype medium-sized. This chain links TRBV10-2 with TRBJ2-1; D unclear. The CDR3 covers 13 residues. Trimming cost V 5 bases and J 1 base, with 6 bases left between them. The germline V gene has CDR1 WSHSY and CDR2 SAAADI. Here the CDR3 DNA reads TGCGCCAGCAGTAAAGGATCCTACAATGAGCAGTTCTTC. Its protein is CASSKGSYNEQFF.

The table lists this clonotype with a few counts. The rearrangement links TRBV27 to TRBJ2-7; TRBD2 is a possible D gene (6 bases). The CDR3 loop spans 15 amino acids. Between the trimmed V and J ends, which lost 8 bases and 7 bases, there was a span of 24 bases. Germline V gene lookup returns CDR1 MNHEY and CDR2 SMNVEV (reference sequence). The CDR3 region is CASGVGGSLPREQYF. In DNA form, the CDR3 reads TGTGCCAGCGGGGTTGGGGGGAGTCTGCCTAGGGAGCAGTACTTC.

This clonotype came up many times. The rearrangement uses TRBV24-1 and TRBJ2-1, with a possible D match to TRBD2 (5 bases). V lost 4 bases to trimming and J lost 2 bases, with 8 bases between them. This CDR3 contains 14 residues. Germline V gene lookup returns CDR1 KGHDR and CDR2 SFDVKD. CDR3 nucleotides: TGTGCCACCAGTGAGAGCGGCCCCTACAATGAGCAGTTCTTC. Amino acids: CATSESGPYNEQFF.